The entry below describes one TCR beta chain. Its antigen remains undetermined. No quality values exist for individual bases; no much larger clone is one base distant. Each collaborating institution followed its own protocols to collect whole blood in K2EDTA tubes. Collaborator samples were shipped for TCRbeta analysis as frozen whole blood, isolated PBMCs, or DNA extracted from either sample type. This record comes from a study of blood T cell repertoires in COVID-19 (TCRdb year 2020). Describing the broader study: Samples covering the acute and convalescent phases of COVID-19 were provided by collaborators in the United States, Italy and Spain. The sample metadata nearly always contained a de-identified subject ID, COVID-19 status, age in years and sex. The samples were drawn from the first 160 participants of the ongoing ImmuneRACE study and from about 1,200 subjects provided by 6 global collaborators. The prospective study material was composed of cDNA or gDNA derived from T cells, B-cell-depleted T cells, or PBMCs. The repertoires were released in a freely available public database intended as a resource for research on the immune response to SARS-CoV-2. Where HLA class I and class II types were available, the types were taken from metadata supplied by the sample provider, not from assay-based typing. Subjects who had been exposed to COVID-19, were actively infected with it, or had recovered from it provided the deeply sampled blood TCRbeta repertoires that made up the dataset.

The paper as a whole reports these results and caveats: How much clinical and demographic metadata was included differed by source and by participant, and the metadata was provided uncurated.

The immunoSEQ Assay, a bias-controlled multiplex PCR, was used to amplify TCRbeta CDR3 regions from genomic DNA. The paper's processing steps were these. Within the assay, amplification of reference gene primers was used to estimate how many nucleated cells each sample contained. To quantify the absolute abundance of each unique TCRbeta CDR3 rearrangement, sequence reads were collapsed and filtered. For each sample, productive Simpson clonality was calculated as the square root of Simpson's diversity index across productive rearrangements. In its TCRdb copy, this immuneACCESS table keeps in-frame sequences only and misses some clones. Where compared with another copy, unresolved V genes explain less than half of these, and the others have no known cause. V and J calls and clone size are copied from that table; D and trimming were computed from the DNA. This sample holds approximately 97,000 clones; 87% were observed only once. Approximately 2% of the sample rests with the top ten.

This receptor was identified in a man in his fifties or sixties with active COVID-19. Sequencing was carried out using peripheral blood.

For the CDR3, the sequence is CASSSLATEAFF. The DNA sequence is as follows: TGTGCCAGCAGTTCATTAGCCACTGAAGCTTTCTTT. The rearrangement combines TRBV12-3 or TRBV12-4 with TRBJ1-1, with the D gene uncertain. V is reduced by 4 bases and J by 4 bases, leaving a spacing of 7 bases between them. Including the terminal cysteine and phenylalanine, the CDR3 comprises 12 residues. The sequence is cut down to CDR3 DNA, 36 bases in frame from base 1.